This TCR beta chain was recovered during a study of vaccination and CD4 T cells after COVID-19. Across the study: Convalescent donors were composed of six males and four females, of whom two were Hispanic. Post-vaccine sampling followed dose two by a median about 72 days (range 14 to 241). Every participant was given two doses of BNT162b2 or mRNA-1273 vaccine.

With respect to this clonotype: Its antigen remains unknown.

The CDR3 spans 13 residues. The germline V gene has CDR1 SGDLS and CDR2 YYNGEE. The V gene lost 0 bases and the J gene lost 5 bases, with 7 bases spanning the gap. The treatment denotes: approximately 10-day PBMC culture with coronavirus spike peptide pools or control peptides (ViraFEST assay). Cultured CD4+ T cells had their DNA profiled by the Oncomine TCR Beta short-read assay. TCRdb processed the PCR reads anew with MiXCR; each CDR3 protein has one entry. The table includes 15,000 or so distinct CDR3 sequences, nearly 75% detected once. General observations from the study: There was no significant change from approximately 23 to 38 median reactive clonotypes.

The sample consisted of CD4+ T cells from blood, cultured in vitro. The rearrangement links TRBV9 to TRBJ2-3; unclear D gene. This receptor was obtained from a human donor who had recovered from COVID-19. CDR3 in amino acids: CASSVVSRDTQYF. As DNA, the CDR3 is TGTGCCAGCAGCGTAGTTTCTAGAGATACGCAGTATTTT. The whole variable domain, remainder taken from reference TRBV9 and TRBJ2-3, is DSGVTQTPKHLITATGQRVTLRCSPRSGDLSVYWYQQSLDQGLQFLIQYYNGEERAKGNILERFSAQQFPDLHSELNLSSLELGDSALYFCASSVVSRDTQYFGPGTRLTVL.